This entry features one TCR beta chain sequence. Antigen: not known. Per-sample PBMC isolation yielded at least 6.5 million cells. At least 5.5 micrograms of total RNA were extracted per sample. The source of the sample is a study of blood T cells in healthy people across ages. General observations from the study: A roughly linear age-dependent decrease characterized TCR beta diversity per million T cells. Donor CMV status, an unknown factor, possibly confounded changes in expanded clonotypes.

This CDR3 is 12 amino acids long. CDR1 and CDR2 (germline): DFQATT, SNEGSKA (reference sequence). The germline V and J ends were trimmed by 6 bases and 5 bases, with 12 bases remaining between them. Using a J-beta primer mix together with a sample-barcoded 5' primer, a second PCR was run for roughly 6 to 11 cycles. Via MiXCR, TCRdb re-called the 5' RACE reads, giving one row per CDR3 protein. Of about 670,000 distinct CDR3 sequences detected, 45% to 60% appear once; the ten largest clones hold roughly 14%. The specimen was blood. The chain couples TRBV20-1 to TRBJ2-3, with D perhaps assigned TRBD1 or TRBD2 (5 bases each). The sequence was collected from a woman at least 80 years old in good health. DNA for the CDR3: TGCAGTGCCGCCCGGGGCCAAGATACGCAGTATTTT. Translation gives CSAARGQDTQYF.